This T cell receptor (beta chain) was identified in a study of cytomegalovirus exposure and HLA in healthy donors. CDR3 length: 16 amino acids. The germline V gene encodes CDR1 ENHRY and CDR2 SYGVKD. V lost 6 bases to trimming and J lost 3 bases, with 18 bases between them. Study findings and constraints: Association of approximately 16,000 TCR beta sequences with HLA alleles was found at 0.05 false discovery rate in a later analysis.

Concerning this clone: What it binds is not known.

Primers for the PCR totalled 60 Vbeta and 13 Jbeta. TCRdb keeps only in-frame clones here, not all; method: immunoSEQ multiplex PCR. Its table lists over 100,000 clones. Sequenced sample: PBMCs. The receptor was isolated from a man aged 25 to 40 in good health and CMV-seronegative. The chain recombines TRBV10-3 with TRBJ1-3; TRBD1 is a possible D gene (6 bases). The CDR3 loop is CAISSWGGRGGNTIYF. For the CDR3, the DNA is TGTGCCATCAGCTCCTGGGGGGGGCGCGGTGGAAACACCATATATTTT.